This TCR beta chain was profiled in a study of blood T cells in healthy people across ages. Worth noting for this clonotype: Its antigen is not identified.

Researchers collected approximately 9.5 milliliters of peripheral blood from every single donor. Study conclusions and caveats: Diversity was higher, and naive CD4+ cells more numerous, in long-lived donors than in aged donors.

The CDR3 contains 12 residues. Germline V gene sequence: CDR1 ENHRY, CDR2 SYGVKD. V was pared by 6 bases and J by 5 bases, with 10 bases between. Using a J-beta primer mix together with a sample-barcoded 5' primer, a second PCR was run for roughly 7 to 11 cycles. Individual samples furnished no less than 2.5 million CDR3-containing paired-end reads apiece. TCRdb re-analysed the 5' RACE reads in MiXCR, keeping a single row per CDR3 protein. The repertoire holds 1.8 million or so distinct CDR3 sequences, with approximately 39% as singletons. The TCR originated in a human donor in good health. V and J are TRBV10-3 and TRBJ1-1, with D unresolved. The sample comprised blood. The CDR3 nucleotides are TGTGCCATCAGCGGATCGGGGACTGAAGCTTTCTTT. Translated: CAISGSGTEAFF.